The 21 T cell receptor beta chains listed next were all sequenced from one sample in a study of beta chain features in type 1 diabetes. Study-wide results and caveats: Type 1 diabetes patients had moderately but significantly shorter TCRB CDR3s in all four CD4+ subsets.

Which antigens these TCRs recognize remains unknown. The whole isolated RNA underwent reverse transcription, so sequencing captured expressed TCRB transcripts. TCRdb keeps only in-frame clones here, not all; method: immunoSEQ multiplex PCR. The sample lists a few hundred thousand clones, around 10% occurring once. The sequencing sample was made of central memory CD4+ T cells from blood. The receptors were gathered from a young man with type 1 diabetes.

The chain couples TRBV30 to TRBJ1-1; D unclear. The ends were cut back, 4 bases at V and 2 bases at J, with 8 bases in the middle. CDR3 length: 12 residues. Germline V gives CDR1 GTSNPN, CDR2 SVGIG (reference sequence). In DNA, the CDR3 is TGTGCCTGGACCAGAGGAAACACTGAAGCTTTCTTT. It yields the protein CAWTRGNTEAFF.

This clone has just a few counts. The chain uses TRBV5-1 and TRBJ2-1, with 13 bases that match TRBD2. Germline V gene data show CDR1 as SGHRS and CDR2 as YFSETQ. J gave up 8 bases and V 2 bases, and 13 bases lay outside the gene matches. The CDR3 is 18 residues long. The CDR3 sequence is CASSLGTSGNPPTDEQFF. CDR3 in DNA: TGCGCCAGCAGCTTAGGGACTAGCGGGAATCCGCCTACGGATGAGCAGTTCTTC.

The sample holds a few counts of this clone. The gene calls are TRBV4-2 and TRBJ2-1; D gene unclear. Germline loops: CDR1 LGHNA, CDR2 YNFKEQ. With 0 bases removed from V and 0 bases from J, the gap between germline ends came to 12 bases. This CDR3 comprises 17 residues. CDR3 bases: TGTGCCAGCAGCCAAGAGCCGATATACTCCTCCTACAATGAGCAGTTCTTC. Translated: CASSQEPIYSSYNEQFF.

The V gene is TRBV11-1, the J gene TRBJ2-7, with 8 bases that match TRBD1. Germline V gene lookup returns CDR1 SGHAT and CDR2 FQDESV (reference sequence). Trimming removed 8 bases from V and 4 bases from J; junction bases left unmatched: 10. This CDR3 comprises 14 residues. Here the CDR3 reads CASSPGGIIYEQYF. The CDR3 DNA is TGTGCCAGCTCCCCAGGGGGCATAATTTACGAGCAGTACTTC.

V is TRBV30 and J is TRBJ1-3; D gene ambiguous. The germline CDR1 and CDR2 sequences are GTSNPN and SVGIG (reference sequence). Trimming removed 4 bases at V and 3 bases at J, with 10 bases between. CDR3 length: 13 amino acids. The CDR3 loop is CAWTPTGGNTIYF. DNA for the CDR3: TGTGCCTGGACCCCGACTGGTGGAAACACCATATATTTT.

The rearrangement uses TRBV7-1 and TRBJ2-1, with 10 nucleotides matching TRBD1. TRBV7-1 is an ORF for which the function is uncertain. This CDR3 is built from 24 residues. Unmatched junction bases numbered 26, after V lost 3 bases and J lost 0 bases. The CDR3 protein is CASSSPTGGQEKVERPSSYNEQFF. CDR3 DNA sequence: TGTGCCAGCAGCTCGCCGACAGGGGGCCAAGAAAAAGTTGAACGTCCTAGCTCCTACAATGAGCAGTTCTTC.

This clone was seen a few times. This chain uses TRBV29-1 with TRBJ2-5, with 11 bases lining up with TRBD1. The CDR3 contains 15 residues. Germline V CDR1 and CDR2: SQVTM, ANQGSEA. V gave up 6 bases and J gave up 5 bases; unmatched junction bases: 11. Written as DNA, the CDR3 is TGCAGCGTGAGAAGGACAGGGGGCAAGGCGGAGACCCAGTACTTC. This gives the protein CSVRRTGGKAETQYF.

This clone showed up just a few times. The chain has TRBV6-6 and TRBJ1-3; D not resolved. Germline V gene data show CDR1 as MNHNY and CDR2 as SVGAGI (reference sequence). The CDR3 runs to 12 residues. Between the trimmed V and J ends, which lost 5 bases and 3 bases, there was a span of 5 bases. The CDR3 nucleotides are TGTGCCAGCAGTGCCAGTGGAAACACCATATATTTT. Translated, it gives CASSASGNTIYF.

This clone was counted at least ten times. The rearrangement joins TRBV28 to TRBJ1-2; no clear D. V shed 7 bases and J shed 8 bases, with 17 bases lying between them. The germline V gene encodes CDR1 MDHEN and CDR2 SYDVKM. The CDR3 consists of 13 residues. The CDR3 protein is CASTVLRAGGYTF. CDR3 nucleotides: TGTGCCAGCACAGTCCTCCGGGCGGGGGGCTACACCTTC.

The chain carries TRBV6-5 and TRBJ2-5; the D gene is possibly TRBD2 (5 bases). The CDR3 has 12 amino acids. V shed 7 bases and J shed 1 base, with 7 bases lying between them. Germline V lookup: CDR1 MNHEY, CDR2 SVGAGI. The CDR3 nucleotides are TGTGCCAGCAACAGCGGCCAAGAGACCCAGTACTTC. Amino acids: CASNSGQETQYF.

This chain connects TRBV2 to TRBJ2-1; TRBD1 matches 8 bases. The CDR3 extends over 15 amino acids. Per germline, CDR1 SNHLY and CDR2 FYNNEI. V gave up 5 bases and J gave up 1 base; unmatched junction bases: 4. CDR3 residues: CASSWTGTSYNEQFF. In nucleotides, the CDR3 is TGTGCCAGCAGTTGGACAGGGACGTCCTACAATGAGCAGTTCTTC. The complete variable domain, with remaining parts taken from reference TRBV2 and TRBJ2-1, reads EPEVTQTPSHQVTQMGQEVILRCVPISNHLYFYWYRQILGQKVEFLVSFYNNEISEKSEIFDDQFSVERPDGSNFTLKIRSTKLEDSAMYFCASSWTGTSYNEQFFGPGTRLTVL.

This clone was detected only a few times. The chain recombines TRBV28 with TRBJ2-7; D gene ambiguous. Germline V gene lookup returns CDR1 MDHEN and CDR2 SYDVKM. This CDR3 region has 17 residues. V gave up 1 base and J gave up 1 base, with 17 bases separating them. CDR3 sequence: CASSLSDWVIFSYEQYF. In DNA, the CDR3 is TGTGCCAGCAGTTTATCCGATTGGGTGATTTTTTCCTACGAGCAGTACTTC.

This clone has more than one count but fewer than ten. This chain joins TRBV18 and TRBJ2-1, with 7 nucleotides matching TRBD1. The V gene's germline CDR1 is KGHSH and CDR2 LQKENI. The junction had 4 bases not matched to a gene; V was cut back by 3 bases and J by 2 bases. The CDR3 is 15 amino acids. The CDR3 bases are TGTGCCAGCTCACCTGGGACAGTTACCTACAATGAGCAGTTCTTC. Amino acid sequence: CASSPGTVTYNEQFF. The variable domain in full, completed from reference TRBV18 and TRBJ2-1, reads NAGVMQNPRHLVRRRGQEARLRCSPMKGHSHVYWYRQLPEEGLKFMVYLQKENIIDESGMPKERFSAEFPKEGPSILRIQQVVRGDSAAYFCASSPGTVTYNEQFFGPGTRLTVL.

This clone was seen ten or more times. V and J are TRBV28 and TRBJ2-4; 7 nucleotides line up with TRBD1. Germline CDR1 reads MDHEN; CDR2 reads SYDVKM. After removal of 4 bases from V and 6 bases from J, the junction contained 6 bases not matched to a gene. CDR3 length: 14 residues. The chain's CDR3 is CASSSEQGRNIQYF. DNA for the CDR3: TGTGCCAGCAGTTCGGAACAGGGGAGAAACATTCAGTACTTC.

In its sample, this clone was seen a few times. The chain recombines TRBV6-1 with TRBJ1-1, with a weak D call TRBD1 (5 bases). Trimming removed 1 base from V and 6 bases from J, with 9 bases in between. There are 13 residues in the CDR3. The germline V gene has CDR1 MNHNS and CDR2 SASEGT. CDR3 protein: CASSEVRGAEAFF. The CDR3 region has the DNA TGTGCCAGCAGTGAAGTAAGGGGCGCTGAAGCTTTCTTT.

The CDR3 DNA sequence: TGTGCCAGCAGCCCACTATCCGGGACAGGGTCCTATGGCTACACCTTC. It yields the protein CASSPLSGTGSYGYTF. The rearrangement links TRBV14 to TRBJ1-2; TRBD1 matches at 9 bases. V trimming: 4 bases; J trimming: 4 bases; junction bases outside the gene matches: 10. The CDR3 totals 16 residues. Per germline, CDR1 SGHDN and CDR2 FVKESK.

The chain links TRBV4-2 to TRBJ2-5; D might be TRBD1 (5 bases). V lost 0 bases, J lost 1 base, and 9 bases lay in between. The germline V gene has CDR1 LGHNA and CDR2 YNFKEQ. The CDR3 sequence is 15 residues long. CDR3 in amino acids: CASSQDGAGQETQYF. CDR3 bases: TGTGCCAGCAGCCAAGATGGGGCAGGCCAAGAGACCCAGTACTTC.

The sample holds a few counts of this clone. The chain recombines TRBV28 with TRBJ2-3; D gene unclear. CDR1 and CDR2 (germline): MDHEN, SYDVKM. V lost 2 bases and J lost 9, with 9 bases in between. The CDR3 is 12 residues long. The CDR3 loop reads CASSLVRYTQYF. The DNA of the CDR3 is TGTGCCAGCAGTTTAGTGAGGTACACGCAGTATTTT.

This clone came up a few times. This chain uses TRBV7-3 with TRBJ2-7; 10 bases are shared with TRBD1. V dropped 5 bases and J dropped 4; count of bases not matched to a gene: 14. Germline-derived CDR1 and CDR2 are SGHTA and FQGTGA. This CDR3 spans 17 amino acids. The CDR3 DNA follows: TGTGCCAGCAGCCCAAACGGCGGGACAGGGGCCGCTTACGAGCAGTACTTC. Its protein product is CASSPNGGTGAAYEQYF.

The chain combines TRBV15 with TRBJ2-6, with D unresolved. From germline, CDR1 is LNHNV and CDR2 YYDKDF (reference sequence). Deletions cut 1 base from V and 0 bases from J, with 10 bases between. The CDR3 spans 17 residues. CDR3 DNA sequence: TGTGCCACCAGCAGAGGAAAGGAAAACTCTGGGGCCAACGTCCTGACTTTC. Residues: CATSRGKENSGANVLTF.

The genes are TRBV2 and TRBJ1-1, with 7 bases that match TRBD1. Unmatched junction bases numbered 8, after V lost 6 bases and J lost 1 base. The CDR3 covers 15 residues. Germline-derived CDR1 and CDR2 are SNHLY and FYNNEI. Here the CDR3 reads CASSQQGSSNTEAFF. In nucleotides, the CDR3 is TGTGCCAGCAGCCAACAGGGGAGTTCGAACACTGAAGCTTTCTTT.